The T cell receptor beta chain described here comes from a study of OX40 agonist ivuxolimab in advanced cancers. Study-wide context: An agonistic anti-OX40 (CD134) antibody, ivuxolimab, was used to treat the patients. Every 2 weeks, patients got intravenous ivuxolimab at one of six dose levels (0.01-10 mg/kg). A partial response was reached by three patients: one with hepatocellular carcinoma and two with cutaneous melanoma.

About this clone: Antigen unknown.

Germline values: CDR1 GTSNPN, CDR2 SVGIG (reference sequence). The germline V and J ends were trimmed by 5 bases and 7 bases, with 14 bases remaining between them. This CDR3 contains 12 residues. The protocol was immunoSEQ multiplex PCR, while the TCRdb copy is restricted to in-frame clones and leaves out a portion. This sample carries 76,000 or so clones, approximately 85% of them seen once, and the ten largest clones take about 0.6%. The study's findings and limits: Which antigen the expanded peripheral T cells recognized is unknown.

This clonotype originated in an adult with an advanced solid tumor such as melanoma, head and neck, liver or kidney cancer. This specimen consisted of CD4+ or CD8+ T cells sorted from blood, obtained in a trial of the OX40 agonist ivuxolimab. V and J are TRBV30 and TRBJ1-2; unclear D gene. As DNA, the CDR3 is TGTGCCTGGGGCCCGGGAAAACTTGGCTACACCTTC. Its protein product is CAWGPGKLGYTF. The entire variable domain, with the rest obtained from reference TRBV30 and TRBJ1-2, is as follows: SQTIHQWPATLVQPVGSPLSLECTVEGTSNPNLYWYRQAAGRGLQLLFYSVGIGQISSEVPQNLSASRPQDRQFILSSKKLLLSDSGFYLCAWGPGKLGYTFGSGTRLTVV.